This T cell receptor beta chain emerged from a study of glioma-infiltrating T cells. TCR alpha and beta CDR3 regions were amplified from RNA using iRepertoire nested multiplex PCR. TCRdb re-called the multiplex PCR reads with MiXCR, one entry per CDR3 protein. The sample lists approximately 88,000 distinct CDR3 sequences; about 23% were seen once. CDR3 length equals 16 residues. V shed 1 base and J shed 2 bases, with 15 bases lying between them. What was sequenced was glioma tissue, nonneoplastic brain tissue, or PBMCs (not recorded which). V usage is TRBV12-3 or TRBV12-4 and J usage is TRBJ2-7; TRBD1 is a possible D gene (6 bases). The receptor comes from a human donor with low-grade glioma or glioblastoma, undergoing nonglioma brain surgery, or in good health (not recorded which). For the CDR3, the DNA is TGTGCCAGCAGTTTAGGTGCCAGGGGAATAGCCTACGAGCAGTACTTC. Encoded protein: CASSLGARGIAYEQYF.